The TCR beta chain under discussion was sequenced for a study of cytomegalovirus exposure and HLA in healthy donors. The study ran its PCR with 60 Vbeta and 13 Jbeta primers. Sequencing used immunoSEQ multiplex PCR; TCRdb keeps in-frame clones, though not all of them. The data hold approximately 120,000 clones, with around 77% observed a single time. The CDR3 extends over 13 amino acids. Unmatched junction bases numbered 9, after V lost 8 bases and J lost 5 bases. Germline loops: CDR1 MGHDK, CDR2 SYGVNS. Source material: PBMCs. The chain is built from TRBV25-1 and TRBJ2-7; 7 positions match TRBD2. The sequence derives from a man in his forties or fifties in good health and CMV-seronegative. CDR3 bases: TGTGCCAGCGGTGGATGGGGGAGGGACGAGCAGTACTTC. Translating gives CASGGWGRDEQYF.